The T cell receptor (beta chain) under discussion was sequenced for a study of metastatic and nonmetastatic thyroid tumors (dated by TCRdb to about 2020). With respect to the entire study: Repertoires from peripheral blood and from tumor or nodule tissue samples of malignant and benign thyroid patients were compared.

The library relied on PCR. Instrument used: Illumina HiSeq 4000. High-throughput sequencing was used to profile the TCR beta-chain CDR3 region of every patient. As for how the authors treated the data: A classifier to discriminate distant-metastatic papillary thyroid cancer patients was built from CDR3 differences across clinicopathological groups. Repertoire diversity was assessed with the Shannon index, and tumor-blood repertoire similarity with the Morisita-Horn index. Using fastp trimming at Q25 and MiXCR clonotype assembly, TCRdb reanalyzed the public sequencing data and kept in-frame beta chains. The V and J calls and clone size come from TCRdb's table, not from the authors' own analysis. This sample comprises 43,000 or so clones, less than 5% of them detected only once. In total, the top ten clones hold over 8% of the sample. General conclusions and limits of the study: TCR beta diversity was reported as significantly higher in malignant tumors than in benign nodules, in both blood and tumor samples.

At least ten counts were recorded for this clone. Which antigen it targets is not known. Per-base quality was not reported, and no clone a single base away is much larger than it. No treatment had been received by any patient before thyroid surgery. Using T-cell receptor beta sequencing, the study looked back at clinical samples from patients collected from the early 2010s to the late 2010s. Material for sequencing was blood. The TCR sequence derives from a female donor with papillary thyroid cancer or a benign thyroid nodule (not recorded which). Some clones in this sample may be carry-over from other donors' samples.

The CDR3 in this case is CASGSTGGTEAFF. In nucleotide form, the sequence is TGTGCTAGTGGTTCCACGGGGGGCACTGAAGCTTTCTTT. The chain uses TRBV12-5 and TRBJ1-1; the D gene is possibly TRBD1, with 5 bases matching. V is shortened by 4 bases, J by 4 bases, and the region joining them spans 10 bases. Including cysteine and phenylalanine, the CDR3 has 13 amino acids. Of all the DNA, just the CDR3 is kept, 39 bases in frame from base 1. CDR1 LGHNT and CDR2 FRNRAP are derived from the germline V gene.